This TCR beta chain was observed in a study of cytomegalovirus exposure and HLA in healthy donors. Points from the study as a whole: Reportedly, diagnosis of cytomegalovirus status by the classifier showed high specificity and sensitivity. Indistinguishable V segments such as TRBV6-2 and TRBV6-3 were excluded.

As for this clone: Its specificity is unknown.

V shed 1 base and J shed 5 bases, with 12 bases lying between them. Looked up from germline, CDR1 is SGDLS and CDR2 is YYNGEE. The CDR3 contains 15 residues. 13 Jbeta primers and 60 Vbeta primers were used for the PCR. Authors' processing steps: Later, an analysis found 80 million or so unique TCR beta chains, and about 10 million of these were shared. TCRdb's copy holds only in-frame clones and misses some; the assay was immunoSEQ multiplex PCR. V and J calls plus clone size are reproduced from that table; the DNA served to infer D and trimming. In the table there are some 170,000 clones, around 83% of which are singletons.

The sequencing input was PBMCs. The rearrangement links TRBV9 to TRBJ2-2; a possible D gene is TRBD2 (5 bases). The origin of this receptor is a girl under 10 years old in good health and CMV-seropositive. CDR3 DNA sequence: TGTGCCAGCAGCGTAACTGAGAGGGTGACCGGGGAGCTGTTTTTT. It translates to CASSVTERVTGELFF.